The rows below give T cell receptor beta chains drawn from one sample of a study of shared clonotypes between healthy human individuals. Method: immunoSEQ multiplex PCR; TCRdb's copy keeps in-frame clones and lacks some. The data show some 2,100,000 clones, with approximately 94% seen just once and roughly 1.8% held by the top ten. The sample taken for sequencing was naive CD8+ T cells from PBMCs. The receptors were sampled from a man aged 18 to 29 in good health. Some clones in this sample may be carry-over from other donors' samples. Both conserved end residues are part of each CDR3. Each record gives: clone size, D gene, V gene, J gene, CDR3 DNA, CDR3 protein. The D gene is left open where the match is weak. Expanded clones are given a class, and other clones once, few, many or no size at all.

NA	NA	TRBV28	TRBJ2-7	TGTGCCAGCAAGGGGACATGGCTCAGCGAGCAGTACTTC	CASKGTWLSEQYF
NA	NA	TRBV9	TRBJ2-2	TGTGCCAGCATGGGTGACAGCTCGAACACCGGGGAGCTGTTTTTT	CASMGDSSNTGELFF
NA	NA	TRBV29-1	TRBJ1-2	TGCAGCGTTGTGGGGGGGGAGACGTCGCGGGCCTATGGCTACACCTTC	CSVVGGETSRAYGYTF
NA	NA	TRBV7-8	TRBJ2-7	TGTGCCAGCAGCTTACGGCGAAGAGACTACGAGCAGTACTTC	CASSLRRRDYEQYF
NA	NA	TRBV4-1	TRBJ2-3	TGCGCCAGCAGCCAAGATCCAACTGGCACAGATACGCAGTATTTT	CASSQDPTGTDTQYF
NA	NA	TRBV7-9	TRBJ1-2	TGTGCCAGCAGCTTAGCGGCGCCGGGCGACTATGGCTACACCTTC	CASSLAAPGDYGYTF
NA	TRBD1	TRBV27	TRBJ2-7	TGTGCCAGCAGTCCCCGGCAGGGGGCCTACGAGCAGTACTTC	CASSPRQGAYEQYF
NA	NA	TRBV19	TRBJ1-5	TGTGCCAGTAGCCGACAGACATCTAGCAATCAGCCCCAGCATTTT	CASSRQTSSNQPQHF
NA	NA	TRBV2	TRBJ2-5	TGTGCCAGCAGTGATGTGGGACCCGCTTTCCAAGAGACCCAGTACTTC	CASSDVGPAFQETQYF
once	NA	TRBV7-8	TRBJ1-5	TGTGCCAGCAGCTTAAAGGGGGTCGGAATCCAGCCCCAGCATTTT	CASSLKGVGIQPQHF
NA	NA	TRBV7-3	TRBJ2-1	TGTGCCAGCAGCTTAAGGGAAGGGTTAAGCAATGAGCAGTTCTTC	CASSLREGLSNEQFF
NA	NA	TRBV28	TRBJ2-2	TGTGCCAGCAGTTTACAGGGGGGGACCGGGGAGCTGTTTTTT	CASSLQGGTGELFF
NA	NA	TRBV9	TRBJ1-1	TGTGCCAGCAGCGTACAGGGTTGGGACACTGAAGCTTTCTTT	CASSVQGWDTEAFF
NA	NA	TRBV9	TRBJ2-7	TGTGCCAGCAGCGTAGGGGGACACGAAGCCTACGAGCAGTACTTC	CASSVGGHEAYEQYF
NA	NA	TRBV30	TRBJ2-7	TGTGCCTGGAGGGACCGGGGACGGAACTACGAGCAGTACTTC	CAWRDRGRNYEQYF
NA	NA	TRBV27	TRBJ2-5	TGTGCCAGCAGTTTGTTACCAAGGGACACACAAGAGACCCAGTACTTC	CASSLLPRDTQETQYF
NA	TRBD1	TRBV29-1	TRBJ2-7	TGCAGCGTTGGACAAGAAACCGTCTACAGGGGCGAGCAGTACTTC	CSVGQETVYRGEQYF
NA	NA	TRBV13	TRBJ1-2	TGTGCCAGCAGCTTAGCCGGGACCGAGGGCTATGGCTACACCTTC	CASSLAGTEGYGYTF
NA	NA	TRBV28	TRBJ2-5	TGTGCCAGCGCACACGGGACCTACCAAGAGACCCAGTACTTC	CASAHGTYQETQYF
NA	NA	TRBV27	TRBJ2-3	TGTGCCAGCAGTTTATACGTGAGGGGCACAGATACGCAGTATTTT	CASSLYVRGTDTQYF